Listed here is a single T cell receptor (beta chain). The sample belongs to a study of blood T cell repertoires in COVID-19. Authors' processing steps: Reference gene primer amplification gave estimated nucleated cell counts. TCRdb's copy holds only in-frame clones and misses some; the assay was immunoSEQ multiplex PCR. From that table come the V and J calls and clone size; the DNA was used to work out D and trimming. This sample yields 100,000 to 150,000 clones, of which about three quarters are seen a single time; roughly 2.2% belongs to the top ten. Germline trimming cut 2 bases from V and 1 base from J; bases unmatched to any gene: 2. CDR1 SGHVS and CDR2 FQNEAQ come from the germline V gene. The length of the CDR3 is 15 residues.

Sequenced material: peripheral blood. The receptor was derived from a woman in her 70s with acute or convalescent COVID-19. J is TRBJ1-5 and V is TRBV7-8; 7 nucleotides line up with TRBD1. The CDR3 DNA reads TGTGCCAGCAGCTTATGGGACAGCAGCAATCAGCCCCAGCATTTT. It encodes CASSLWDSSNQPQHF.